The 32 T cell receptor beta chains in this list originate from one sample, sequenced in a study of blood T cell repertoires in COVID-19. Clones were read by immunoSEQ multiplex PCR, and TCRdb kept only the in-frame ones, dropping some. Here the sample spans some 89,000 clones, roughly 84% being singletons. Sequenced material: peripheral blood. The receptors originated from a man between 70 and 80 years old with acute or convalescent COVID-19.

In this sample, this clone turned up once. Here the CDR3 reads CASSLSAGAAEKLFF. The CDR3, as DNA: TGTGCCAGCAGTTTATCGGCAGGGGCGGCTGAAAAACTGTTTTTT. The gene calls are TRBV28 and TRBJ1-4; the D gene is possibly TRBD1 (6 bases). The CDR3 totals 15 residues. Between the trimmed V and J ends, which lost 1 base and 7 bases, there was a span of 13 bases. Per germline, CDR1 MDHEN and CDR2 SYDVKM.

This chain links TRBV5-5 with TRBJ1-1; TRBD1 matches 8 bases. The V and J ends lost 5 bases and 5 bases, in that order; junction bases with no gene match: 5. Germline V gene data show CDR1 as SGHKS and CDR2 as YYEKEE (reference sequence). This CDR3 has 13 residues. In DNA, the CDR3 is TGTGCCAGCAGTTACAGGGGGGGTACTGAAGCTTTCTTT. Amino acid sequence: CASSYRGGTEAFF.

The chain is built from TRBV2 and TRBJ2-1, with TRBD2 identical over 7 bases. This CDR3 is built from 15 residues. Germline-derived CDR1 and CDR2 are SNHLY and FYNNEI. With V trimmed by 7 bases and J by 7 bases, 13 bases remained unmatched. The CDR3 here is CASILRRGTGNEQFF. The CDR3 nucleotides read TGTGCCAGCATTTTGAGGCGGGGGACGGGGAATGAGCAGTTCTTC.

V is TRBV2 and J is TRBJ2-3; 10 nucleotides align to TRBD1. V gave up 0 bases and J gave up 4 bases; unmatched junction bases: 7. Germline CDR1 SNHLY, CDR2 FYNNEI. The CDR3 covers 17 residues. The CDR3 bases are TGTGCCAGCAGTGAAGCCCCGCGGGACAGGGGTCCAGATACGCAGTATTTT. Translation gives CASSEAPRDRGPDTQYF.

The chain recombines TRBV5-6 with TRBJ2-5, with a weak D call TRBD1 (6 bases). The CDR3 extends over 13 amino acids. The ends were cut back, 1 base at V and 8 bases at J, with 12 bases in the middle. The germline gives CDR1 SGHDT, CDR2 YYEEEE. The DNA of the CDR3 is TGTGCCAGCAGCTTGTGGGACAAGGGAACCCAGTACTTC. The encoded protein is CASSLWDKGTQYF.

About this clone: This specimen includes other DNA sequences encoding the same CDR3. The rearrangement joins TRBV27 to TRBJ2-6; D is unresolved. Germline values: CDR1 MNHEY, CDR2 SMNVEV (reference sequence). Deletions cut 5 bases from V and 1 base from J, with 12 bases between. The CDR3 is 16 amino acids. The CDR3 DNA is TGTGCCAGCAGTCCCTCCTCGGGTTCTGGGGCCAACGTCCTGACTTTC. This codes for CASSPSSGSGANVLTF.

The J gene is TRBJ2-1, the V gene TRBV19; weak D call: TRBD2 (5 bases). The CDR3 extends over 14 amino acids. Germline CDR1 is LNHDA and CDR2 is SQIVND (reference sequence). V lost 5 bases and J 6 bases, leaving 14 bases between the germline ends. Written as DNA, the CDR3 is TGTGCCAGTAGTCGAGGGTCCCGGGCCAATGAGCAGTTCTTC. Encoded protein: CASSRGSRANEQFF.

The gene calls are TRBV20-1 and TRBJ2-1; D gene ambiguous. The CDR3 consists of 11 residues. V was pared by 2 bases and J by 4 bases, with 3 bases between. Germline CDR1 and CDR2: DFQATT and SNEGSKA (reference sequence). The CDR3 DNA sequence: TGCAGTGCTAGATATTACAATGAGCAGTTCTTC. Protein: CSARYYNEQFF.

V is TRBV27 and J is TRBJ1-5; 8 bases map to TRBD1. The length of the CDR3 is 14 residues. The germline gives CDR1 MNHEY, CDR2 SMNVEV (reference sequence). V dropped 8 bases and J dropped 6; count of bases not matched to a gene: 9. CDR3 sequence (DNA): TGTGCCAGCTCAGGGGCAGGGGGCCGTCAGCCCCAGCATTTT. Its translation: CASSGAGGRQPQHF.

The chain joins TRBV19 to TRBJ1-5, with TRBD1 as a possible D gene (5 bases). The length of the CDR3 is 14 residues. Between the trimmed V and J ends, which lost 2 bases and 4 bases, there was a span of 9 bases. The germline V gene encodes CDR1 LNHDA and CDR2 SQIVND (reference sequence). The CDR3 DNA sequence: TGTGCCAGTAGTATAAACCAGGGAAATCAGCCCCAGCATTTT. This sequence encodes CASSINQGNQPQHF.

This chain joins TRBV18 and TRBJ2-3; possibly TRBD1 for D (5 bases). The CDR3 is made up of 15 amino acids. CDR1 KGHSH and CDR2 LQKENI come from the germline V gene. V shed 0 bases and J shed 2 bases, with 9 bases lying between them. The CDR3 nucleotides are TGTGCCAGCTCACCACCCGACAGAGCCACAGATACGCAGTATTTT. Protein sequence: CASSPPDRATDTQYF.

CDR3 region: CASRPILAGRGGELFF. Written as DNA, the CDR3 is TGTGCCAGCAGACCTATCCTAGCGGGGAGGGGCGGGGAGCTGTTTTTT. V and J are TRBV27 and TRBJ2-2, with TRBD2 identical over 9 bases. V gave up 6 bases and J gave up 7 bases; unmatched junction bases: 12. The CDR3 has 16 residues. The germline V gene has CDR1 MNHEY and CDR2 SMNVEV (reference sequence).

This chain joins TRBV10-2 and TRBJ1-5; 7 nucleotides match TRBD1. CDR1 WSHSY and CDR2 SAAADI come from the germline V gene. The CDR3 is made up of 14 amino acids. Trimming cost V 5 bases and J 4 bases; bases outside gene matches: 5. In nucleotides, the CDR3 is TGCGCCAGCAGTCCGACAGGGAGAAATCAGCCCCAGCATTTT. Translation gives CASSPTGRNQPQHF.

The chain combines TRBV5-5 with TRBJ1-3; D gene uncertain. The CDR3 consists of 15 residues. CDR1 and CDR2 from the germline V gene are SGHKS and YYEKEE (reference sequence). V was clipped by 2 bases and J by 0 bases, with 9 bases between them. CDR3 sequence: CASSFTASSGNTIYF. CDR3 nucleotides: TGTGCCAGCAGCTTCACAGCAAGCTCTGGAAACACCATATATTTT.

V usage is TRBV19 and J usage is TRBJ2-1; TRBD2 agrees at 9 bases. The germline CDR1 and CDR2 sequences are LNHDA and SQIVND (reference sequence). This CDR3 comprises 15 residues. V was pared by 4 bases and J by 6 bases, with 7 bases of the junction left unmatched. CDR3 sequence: CASSRLAGVANEQFF. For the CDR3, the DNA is TGTGCCAGTAGTAGATTAGCGGGGGTTGCCAATGAGCAGTTCTTC.

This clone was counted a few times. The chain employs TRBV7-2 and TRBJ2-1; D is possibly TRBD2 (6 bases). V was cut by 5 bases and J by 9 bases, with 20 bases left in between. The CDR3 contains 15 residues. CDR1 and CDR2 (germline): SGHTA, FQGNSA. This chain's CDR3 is CASSPGLWRASEQFF. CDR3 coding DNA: TGTGCCAGCAGCCCCGGACTATGGCGAGCGAGTGAGCAGTTCTTC.

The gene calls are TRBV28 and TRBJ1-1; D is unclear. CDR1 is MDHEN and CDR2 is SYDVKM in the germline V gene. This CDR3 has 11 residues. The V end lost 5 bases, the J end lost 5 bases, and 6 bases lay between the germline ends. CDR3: CASSRGTEAFF. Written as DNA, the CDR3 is TGTGCCAGCAGTCGGGGTACTGAAGCTTTCTTT.

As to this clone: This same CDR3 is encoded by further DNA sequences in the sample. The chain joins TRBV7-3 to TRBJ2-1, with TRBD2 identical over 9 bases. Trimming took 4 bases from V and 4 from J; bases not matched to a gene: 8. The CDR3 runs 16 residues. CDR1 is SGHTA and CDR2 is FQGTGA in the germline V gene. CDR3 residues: CASSSRASGGYNEQFF. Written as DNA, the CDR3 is TGTGCCAGCAGCTCAAGGGCCAGCGGGGGGTACAATGAGCAGTTCTTC.

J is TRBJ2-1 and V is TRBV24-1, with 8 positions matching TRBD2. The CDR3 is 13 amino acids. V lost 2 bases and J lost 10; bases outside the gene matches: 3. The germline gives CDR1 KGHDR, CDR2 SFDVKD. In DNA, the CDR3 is TGTGCCACCAGTGATTCCGGACTAGCCGAGCAGTTCTTC. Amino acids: CATSDSGLAEQFF.

The CDR3 sequence: CASSVWGTGNNEQFF. In DNA, the CDR3 is TGTGCCAGCAGTGTCTGGGGGACTGGTAACAATGAGCAGTTCTTC. V and J are TRBV6-4 and TRBJ2-1, with a weak D call TRBD2 (6 bases). The germline V gene encodes CDR1 MRHNA and CDR2 SNTAGT. The CDR3 has 15 residues. With 4 bases removed from V and 5 bases from J, the gap between germline ends came to 15 bases.

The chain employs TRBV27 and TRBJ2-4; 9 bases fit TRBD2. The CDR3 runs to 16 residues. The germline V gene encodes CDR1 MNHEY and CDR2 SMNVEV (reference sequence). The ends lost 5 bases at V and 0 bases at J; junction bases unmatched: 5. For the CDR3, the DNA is TGTGCCAGCAGTCCCTTAGCGGGGGTAGCCAAAAACATTCAGTACTTC. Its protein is CASSPLAGVAKNIQYF.

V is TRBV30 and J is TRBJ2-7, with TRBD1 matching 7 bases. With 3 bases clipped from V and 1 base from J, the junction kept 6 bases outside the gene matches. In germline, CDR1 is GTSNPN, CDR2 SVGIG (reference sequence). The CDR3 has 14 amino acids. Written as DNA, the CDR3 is TGTGCCTGGAGCGGATCAGGGGGTTCCTACGAGCAGTACTTC. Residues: CAWSGSGGSYEQYF.

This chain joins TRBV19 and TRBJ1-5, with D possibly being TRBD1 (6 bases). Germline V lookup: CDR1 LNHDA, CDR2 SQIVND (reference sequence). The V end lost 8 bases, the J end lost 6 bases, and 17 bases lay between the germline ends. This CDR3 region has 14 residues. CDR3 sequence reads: CASHRVGVGQPQHF. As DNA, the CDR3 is TGTGCCAGTCACAGGGTCGGGGTCGGTCAGCCCCAGCATTTT. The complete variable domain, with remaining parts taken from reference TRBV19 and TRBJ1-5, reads DGGITQSPKYLFRKEGQNVTLSCEQNLNHDAMYWYRQDPGQGLRLIYYSQIVNDFQKGDIAEGYSVSREKKESFPLTVTSAQKNPTAFYLCASHRVGVGQPQHFGDGTRLSIL.

CDR3 amino acids: CASSYSQRTPEFF. CDR3 nucleotide sequence: TGTGCCAGCAGTTATTCACAGAGAACTCCCGAGTTCTTC. The rearrangement joins TRBV2 to TRBJ2-1, with no clear D. CDR1 and CDR2 from the germline V gene are SNHLY and FYNNEI. Trimming pared 5 bases from V and 14 bases from J, leaving 19 bases between. This CDR3 has 13 residues.

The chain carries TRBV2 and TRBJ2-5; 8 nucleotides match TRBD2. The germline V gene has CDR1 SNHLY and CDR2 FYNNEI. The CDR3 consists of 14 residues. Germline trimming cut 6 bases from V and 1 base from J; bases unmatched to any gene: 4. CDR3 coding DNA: TGTGCCAGCAGCAAAGGGACTAGCCAAGAGACCCAGTACTTC. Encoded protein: CASSKGTSQETQYF.

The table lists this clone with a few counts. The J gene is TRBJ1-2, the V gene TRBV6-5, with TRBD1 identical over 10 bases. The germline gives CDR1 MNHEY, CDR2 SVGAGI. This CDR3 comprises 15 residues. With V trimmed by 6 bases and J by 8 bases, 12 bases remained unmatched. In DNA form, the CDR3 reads TGTGCCAGCAGATGGACAGGGGGGGTTTGGAAAGGCTACACCTTC. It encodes CASRWTGGVWKGYTF.

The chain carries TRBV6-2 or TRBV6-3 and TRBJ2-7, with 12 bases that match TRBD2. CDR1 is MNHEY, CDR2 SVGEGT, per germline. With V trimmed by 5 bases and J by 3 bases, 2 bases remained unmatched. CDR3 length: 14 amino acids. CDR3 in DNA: TGTGCCAGCAGTCGACTAGCGGGGGACTACGAGCAGTACGTC. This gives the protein CASSRLAGDYEQYV.

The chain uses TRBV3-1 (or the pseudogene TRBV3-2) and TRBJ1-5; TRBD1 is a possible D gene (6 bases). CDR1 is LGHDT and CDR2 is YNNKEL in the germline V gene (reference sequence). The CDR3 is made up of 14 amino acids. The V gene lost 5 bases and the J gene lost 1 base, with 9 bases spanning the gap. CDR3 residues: CASSVQGSNQPQHF. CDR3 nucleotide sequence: TGTGCCAGCAGCGTACAGGGAAGCAATCAGCCCCAGCATTTT.

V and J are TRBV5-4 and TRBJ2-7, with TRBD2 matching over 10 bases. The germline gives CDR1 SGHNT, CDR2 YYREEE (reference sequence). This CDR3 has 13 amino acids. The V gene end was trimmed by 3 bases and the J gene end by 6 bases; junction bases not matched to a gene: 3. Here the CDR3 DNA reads TGTGCCAGCAGCTCCTTAGCGGGAGGCGAGCAGTACTTC. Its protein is CASSSLAGGEQYF. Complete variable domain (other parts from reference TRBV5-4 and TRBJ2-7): ETGVTQSPTHLIKTRGQQVTLRCSSQSGHNTVSWYQQALGQGPQFIFQYYREEENGRGNFPPRFSGLQFPNYSSELNVNALELDDSALYLCASSSLAGGEQYFGPGTRLTVT.

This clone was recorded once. DNA for the CDR3: TGTGCCAGCCTCGGGATTGGTCGGGAGACCCAGTACTTC. It translates to CASLGIGRETQYF. The rearrangement links TRBV28 to TRBJ2-5; tentative D call: TRBD2 (5 bases). This CDR3 has 13 residues. V was trimmed by 8 bases and J by 5 bases, leaving 15 bases between them. Looked up from germline, CDR1 is MDHEN and CDR2 is SYDVKM.

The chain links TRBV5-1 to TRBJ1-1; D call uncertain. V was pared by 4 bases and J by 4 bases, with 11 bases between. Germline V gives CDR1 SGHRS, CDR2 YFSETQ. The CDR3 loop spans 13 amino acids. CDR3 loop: CASSPRPGTEAFF. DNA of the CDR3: TGCGCCAGCAGCCCGAGACCGGGCACTGAAGCTTTCTTT.

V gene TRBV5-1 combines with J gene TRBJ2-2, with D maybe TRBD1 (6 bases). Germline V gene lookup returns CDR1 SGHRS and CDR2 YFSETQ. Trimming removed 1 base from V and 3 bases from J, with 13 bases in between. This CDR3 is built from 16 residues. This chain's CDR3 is CASSLLGQGYTGELFF. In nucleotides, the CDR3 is TGCGCCAGCAGCTTGTTGGGCCAGGGGTACACCGGGGAGCTGTTTTTT.